The T cell receptor (beta chain) described here comes from a study of T-cell reconstitution after alpha-beta-depleted transplantation in children (dated by TCRdb to the mid-2010s). Concerning the study at large: T-cell immune reconstitution after TCRalphabeta/CD19-depleted allogeneic hematopoietic cell transplantation in children was quantitatively tracked in the study by means of TCR repertoire profiling. The study at large found these results: The apparently early recovery of alphabetaT-cell counts about two months after transplant reportedly depended on only several hundred rapidly expanded clones that came from non-depleted graft cells. Over the following months the frequencies of hyperexpanded clones went down, and after one year T-cell counts and TCRbeta diversity were mostly credited to newly produced T cells. In some patients, high TCRbeta diversity at day 60 was attributed to recipient T cells and intrathymic progenitors that had survived conditioning.

Libraries were built with PCR. Reads for this sample came from an Illumina HiSeq 2500. To normalize quantification of the TCRbeta repertoire, the TCR libraries were built with molecular barcoding that relied on unique molecular identifiers. TCRdb cleaned the public reads at Q25 with fastp, built clones with MiXCR and kept in-frame beta chains. Here each entry gathers all rows of one CDR3 protein and keeps the most common genes and DNA. Counted in this sample were about 400,000 distinct CDR3 sequences; 15% to 20% of them appeared once. The leading ten clones occupy under 30% of the sample. This clonotype was counted a few times. No antigen is known for it. No base quality information exists; no much larger clone differs at one position. V lost 5 bases and J lost 5 bases; the stretch between them is 9 bases long. The CDR3 runs 12 residues from the cysteine to the phenylalanine. CDR3 DNA only is kept here, 36 bases in frame from base 1.

This sample's treatment or condition label indicates: allogeneic hematopoietic cell transplantation with graft depleted of TCRalphabeta T cells and CD19 B cells. Transplant recipients were children who received TCRalphabeta/CD19-depleted allogeneic hematopoietic cell grafts. This TCR came from a boy in the first two years of life who had a stem cell transplant for Wiskott-Aldrich syndrome, so the T cells may come from the graft donor. Sequences were derived from PBMCs, mostly from graft donor cells, sampled 360 days after TCRalphabeta/CD19-depleted stem cell transplant. The sequence is built from TRBV12-3 or TRBV12-4 and TRBJ1-2, with no reliable assignment of the D segment. The DNA is as follows: TGTGCCAGCAGTCCCCGCGGGTATGGCTACACCTTC. It translates to CASSPRGYGYTF.